The 18 T cell receptor beta chains in this list originate from one sample, sequenced in a study of CD8 T cells in ankylosing spondylitis. TCRdb re-called the 5' RACE reads through MiXCR, storing one row per CDR3 protein. The sample has 380,000 or so distinct CDR3 sequences, approximately 22% seen once. Specimen: blood, either unsorted or a sorted T cell fraction (not recorded which). Receptors originate from a male donor with ankylosing spondylitis or in good health (not recorded which).

This chain joins TRBV27 and TRBJ2-1; D gene ambiguous. The V end lost 1 base, the J end lost 5 bases, and 6 bases lay between the germline ends. Germline V lookup: CDR1 MNHEY, CDR2 SMNVEV (reference sequence). CDR3 length: 13 amino acids. The CDR3 loop is CASSLFGDNEQFF. In DNA form, the CDR3 reads TGTGCCAGCAGTTTATTTGGGGACAATGAGCAGTTCTTC.

The J gene is TRBJ2-7, the V gene TRBV6-6, with a weak D call TRBD1 (6 bases). Trimming cost V 2 bases and J 5 bases, with 7 bases left between them. Germline-derived CDR1 and CDR2 are MNHNY and SVGAGI (reference sequence). CDR3 length equals 12 residues. CDR3 coding DNA: TGTGCCAGCAGTTACACAGGGAACGAGCAGTACTTC. It is translated as CASSYTGNEQYF.

This chain links TRBV7-9 with TRBJ1-1; no firm D call. Germline lookup yields CDR1 SEHNR and CDR2 FQNEAQ (reference sequence). The CDR3 loop spans 13 amino acids. The V and J ends lost 3 bases and 0 bases respectively, with 5 bases between them. CDR3 DNA sequence: TGTGCCAGCAGCTTCTTAGTGAACACTGAAGCTTTCTTT. Translation: CASSFLVNTEAFF.

This clonotype occurred a few times. The chain joins TRBV9 to TRBJ2-3; the D is unclear. V was clipped by 0 bases and J by 6 bases, with 8 bases between them. Germline CDR1 is SGDLS and CDR2 is YYNGEE. CDR3 length: 13 amino acids. CDR3 region: CASSVGGRDTQYF. In DNA, the CDR3 is TGTGCCAGCAGCGTAGGCGGAAGGGATACGCAGTATTTT.

This clonotype was seen a few times. One end of the junction does not line up with germline, which may come from a read error. This chain links TRBV6-4 with TRBJ2-3; D gene uncertain. Germline loops: CDR1 MRHNA, CDR2 SNTAGT. The CDR3 runs 15 residues. CDR3 nucleotides: TGTGCCAGCAGCGACTCCTCCTTAAGCACAGATACGCAGTATTTT. Amino acids: CASSDSSLSTDTQYF.

This clonotype was seen only a few times. V usage is TRBV4-1 and J usage is TRBJ2-7; TRBD1 matches 8 bases. Germline CDR1 is MGHRA and CDR2 is YSYEKL. With V trimmed by 0 bases and J by 5 bases, 9 bases remained unmatched. This CDR3 region has 16 residues. The chain's CDR3 is CASSQDPRDRLNEQYF. In nucleotides, the CDR3 is TGCGCCAGCAGCCAAGATCCCCGGGACAGGCTGAACGAGCAGTACTTC.

In its sample, this clonotype was seen a few times. This sequence joins TRBV27 and TRBJ2-1, with TRBD2 matching 11 bases. This CDR3 contains 16 residues. Germline CDR1 is MNHEY and CDR2 is SMNVEV (reference sequence). V lost 1 base, J lost 5 bases, and 4 bases stayed unmatched. The CDR3 loop reads CASSLYTSGGHNEQFF. In nucleotides, the CDR3 is TGTGCCAGCAGTTTATACACTAGCGGGGGCCACAATGAGCAGTTCTTC.

This clonotype came up a few times. This chain connects TRBV29-1 to TRBJ1-1, with D hard to call. V was clipped by 6 bases and J by 4 bases, with 9 bases between them. Looked up from germline, CDR1 is SQVTM and CDR2 is ANQGSEA. The CDR3 sequence is 11 residues long. CDR3 in DNA: TGCAGCGTCTCAGTCGGCACTGAAGCTTTCTTT. Protein: CSVSVGTEAFF.

This clonotype occurred a few times. CDR3 bases: TGTGCCAGCAGCCCCAGACTAGCGGGGGGACCCAATGAGCAGTTCTTC. It yields the protein CASSPRLAGGPNEQFF. V usage is TRBV3-1 and J usage is TRBJ2-1; 13 nucleotides line up with TRBD2. The CDR3 runs to 16 residues. With 4 bases clipped from V and 6 bases from J, the junction kept 6 bases outside the gene matches. CDR1 LGHDT and CDR2 YNNKEL come from the germline V gene (reference sequence).

The genes are TRBV5-5 and TRBJ2-1; TRBD1 might be the D (5 bases). This CDR3 contains 16 residues. CDR1 and CDR2 (germline): SGHKS, YYEKEE (reference sequence). Trimming pared 0 bases from V and 7 bases from J, leaving 17 bases between. CDR3 region: CASSLEGVAGWNEQFF. The CDR3 DNA is TGTGCCAGCAGCTTGGAAGGGGTGGCAGGGTGGAATGAGCAGTTCTTC.

This chain links TRBV4-1 with TRBJ1-1; TRBD1 matches 7 bases. Germline CDR1 reads MGHRA; CDR2 reads YSYEKL. Losses at the gene ends were 2 bases for V and 0 bases for J; bases not matched to a gene: 6. The CDR3 consists of 16 residues. This CDR3 reads CASSQPSDRVNTEAFF. CDR3 DNA: TGCGCCAGCAGCCAACCGAGCGACAGGGTGAACACTGAAGCTTTCTTT.

V is TRBV7-9 and J is TRBJ2-7, with 7 bases lining up with TRBD1. V gave up 5 bases and J gave up 1 base; unmatched junction bases: 8. This CDR3 contains 15 residues. From germline, CDR1 is SEHNR and CDR2 FQNEAQ (reference sequence). CDR3 DNA sequence: TGTGCCAGCAGCCCCCCACAGGGGAAATCCTACGAGCAGTACTTC. Protein: CASSPPQGKSYEQYF.

This clonotype was seen a few times. The chain has TRBV2 and TRBJ2-3, with D possibly matching TRBD2 (6 bases). Between the trimmed V and J ends, which lost 6 bases and 0 bases, there was a span of 16 bases. CDR1 and CDR2 (germline): SNHLY, FYNNEI. This CDR3 has 16 amino acids. The CDR3 region is CASRDLTSTSTDTQYF. The CDR3 nucleotides read TGTGCCAGCAGGGACCTCACTAGCACTAGCACAGATACGCAGTATTTT.

The chain employs TRBV24-1 and TRBJ2-3; 8 bases agree with TRBD1. Germline CDR1 and CDR2: KGHDR and SFDVKD. The CDR3 totals 17 residues. Trimming at V came to 5 bases and at J to 4 bases, leaving 13 bases not matched to a gene. The CDR3, as DNA: TGTGCCACCAGTGGTCCACCCAGGGGGCAGGGCGCAGATACGCAGTATTTT. Amino acid sequence: CATSGPPRGQGADTQYF.

This clonotype has more than one count but fewer than ten. V usage is TRBV9 and J usage is TRBJ2-1; D may be TRBD2 (5 bases). Germline V gene data show CDR1 as SGDLS and CDR2 as YYNGEE. The CDR3 contains 17 residues. V lost 0 bases, J lost 7 bases, and 20 bases lay in between. CDR3 sequence reads: CASSVALVAPTGNEQFF. CDR3 DNA: TGTGCCAGCAGCGTAGCGTTAGTCGCCCCGACGGGGAATGAGCAGTTCTTC. The full variable domain, rest sourced from reference TRBV9 and TRBJ2-1, is DSGVTQTPKHLITATGQRVTLRCSPRSGDLSVYWYQQSLDQGLQFLIQYYNGEERAKGNILERFSAQQFPDLHSELNLSSLELGDSALYFCASSVALVAPTGNEQFFGPGTRLTVL.

This clonotype was counted once. This chain uses TRBV4-2 with TRBJ2-1; 8 bases are a match to TRBD1. The CDR3 covers 16 residues. Unmatched junction bases numbered 9, after V lost 2 bases and J lost 6 bases. Germline V gene lookup returns CDR1 LGHNA and CDR2 YNFKEQ. The CDR3 region is CASSQFPSDRGNEQFF. In DNA, the CDR3 is TGTGCCAGCAGCCAATTCCCCTCAGACAGGGGCAATGAGCAGTTCTTC.

The chain carries TRBV14 and TRBJ2-7; D remains unclear. V lost 5 bases and J lost 2, with 7 bases in between. Looked up from germline, CDR1 is SGHDN and CDR2 is FVKESK. The CDR3 totals 12 residues. DNA of the CDR3: TGTGCCAGCAGCGCGAGACCCTACGAGCAGTACTTC. Translated: CASSARPYEQYF.

The J gene is TRBJ2-5, the V gene TRBV27; 12 nucleotides line up with TRBD1. Germline trimming cut 3 bases from V and 5 bases from J; bases unmatched to any gene: 16. This CDR3 is built from 19 residues. The germline gives CDR1 MNHEY, CDR2 SMNVEV (reference sequence). The CDR3 coding sequence is TGTGCCAGCAGTTTCACCGGGACAGGGGGCAGCGGGGCGGGGGAGACCCAGTACTTC. Translated, it gives CASSFTGTGGSGAGETQYF.